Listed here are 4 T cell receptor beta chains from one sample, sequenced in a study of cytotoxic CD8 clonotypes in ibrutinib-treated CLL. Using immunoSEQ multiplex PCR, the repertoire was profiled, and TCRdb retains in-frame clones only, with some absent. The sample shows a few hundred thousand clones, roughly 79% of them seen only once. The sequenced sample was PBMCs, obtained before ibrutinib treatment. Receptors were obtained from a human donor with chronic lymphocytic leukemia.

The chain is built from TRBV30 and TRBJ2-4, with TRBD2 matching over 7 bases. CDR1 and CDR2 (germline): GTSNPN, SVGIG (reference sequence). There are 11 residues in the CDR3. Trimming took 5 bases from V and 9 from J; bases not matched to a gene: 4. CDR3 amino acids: CAWGLDFIQYF. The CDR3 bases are TGTGCCTGGGGACTAGATTTCATTCAGTACTTC.

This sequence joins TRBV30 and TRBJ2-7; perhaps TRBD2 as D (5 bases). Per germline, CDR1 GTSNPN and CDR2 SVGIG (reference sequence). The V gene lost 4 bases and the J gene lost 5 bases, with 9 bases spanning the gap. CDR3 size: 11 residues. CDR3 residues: CAWNRENEQYF. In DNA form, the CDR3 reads TGTGCCTGGAATAGGGAGAACGAGCAGTACTTC. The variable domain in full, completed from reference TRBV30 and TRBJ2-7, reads SQTIHQWPATLVQPVGSPLSLECTVEGTSNPNLYWYRQAAGRGLQLLFYSVGIGQISSEVPQNLSASRPQDRQFILSSKKLLLSDSGFYLCAWNRENEQYFGPGTRLTVT.

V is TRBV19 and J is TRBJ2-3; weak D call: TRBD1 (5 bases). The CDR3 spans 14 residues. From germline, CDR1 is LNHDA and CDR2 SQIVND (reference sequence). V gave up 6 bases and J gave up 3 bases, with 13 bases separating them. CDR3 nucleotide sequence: TGTGCCAGTAGCCCCCAGGGTAAGACAGATACGCAGTATTTT. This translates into CASSPQGKTDTQYF. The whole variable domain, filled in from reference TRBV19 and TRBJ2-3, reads DGGITQSPKYLFRKEGQNVTLSCEQNLNHDAMYWYRQDPGQGLRLIYYSQIVNDFQKGDIAEGYSVSREKKESFPLTVTSAQKNPTAFYLCASSPQGKTDTQYFGPGTRLTVL.

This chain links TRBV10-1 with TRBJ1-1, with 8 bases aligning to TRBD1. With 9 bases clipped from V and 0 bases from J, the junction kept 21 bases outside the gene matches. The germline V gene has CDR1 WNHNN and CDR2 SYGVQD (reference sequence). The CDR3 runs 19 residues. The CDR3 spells CASQKTGAYPRYMNTEAFF. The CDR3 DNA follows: TGCGCCAGTCAGAAGACAGGGGCCTACCCCCGTTACATGAACACTGAAGCTTTCTTT.